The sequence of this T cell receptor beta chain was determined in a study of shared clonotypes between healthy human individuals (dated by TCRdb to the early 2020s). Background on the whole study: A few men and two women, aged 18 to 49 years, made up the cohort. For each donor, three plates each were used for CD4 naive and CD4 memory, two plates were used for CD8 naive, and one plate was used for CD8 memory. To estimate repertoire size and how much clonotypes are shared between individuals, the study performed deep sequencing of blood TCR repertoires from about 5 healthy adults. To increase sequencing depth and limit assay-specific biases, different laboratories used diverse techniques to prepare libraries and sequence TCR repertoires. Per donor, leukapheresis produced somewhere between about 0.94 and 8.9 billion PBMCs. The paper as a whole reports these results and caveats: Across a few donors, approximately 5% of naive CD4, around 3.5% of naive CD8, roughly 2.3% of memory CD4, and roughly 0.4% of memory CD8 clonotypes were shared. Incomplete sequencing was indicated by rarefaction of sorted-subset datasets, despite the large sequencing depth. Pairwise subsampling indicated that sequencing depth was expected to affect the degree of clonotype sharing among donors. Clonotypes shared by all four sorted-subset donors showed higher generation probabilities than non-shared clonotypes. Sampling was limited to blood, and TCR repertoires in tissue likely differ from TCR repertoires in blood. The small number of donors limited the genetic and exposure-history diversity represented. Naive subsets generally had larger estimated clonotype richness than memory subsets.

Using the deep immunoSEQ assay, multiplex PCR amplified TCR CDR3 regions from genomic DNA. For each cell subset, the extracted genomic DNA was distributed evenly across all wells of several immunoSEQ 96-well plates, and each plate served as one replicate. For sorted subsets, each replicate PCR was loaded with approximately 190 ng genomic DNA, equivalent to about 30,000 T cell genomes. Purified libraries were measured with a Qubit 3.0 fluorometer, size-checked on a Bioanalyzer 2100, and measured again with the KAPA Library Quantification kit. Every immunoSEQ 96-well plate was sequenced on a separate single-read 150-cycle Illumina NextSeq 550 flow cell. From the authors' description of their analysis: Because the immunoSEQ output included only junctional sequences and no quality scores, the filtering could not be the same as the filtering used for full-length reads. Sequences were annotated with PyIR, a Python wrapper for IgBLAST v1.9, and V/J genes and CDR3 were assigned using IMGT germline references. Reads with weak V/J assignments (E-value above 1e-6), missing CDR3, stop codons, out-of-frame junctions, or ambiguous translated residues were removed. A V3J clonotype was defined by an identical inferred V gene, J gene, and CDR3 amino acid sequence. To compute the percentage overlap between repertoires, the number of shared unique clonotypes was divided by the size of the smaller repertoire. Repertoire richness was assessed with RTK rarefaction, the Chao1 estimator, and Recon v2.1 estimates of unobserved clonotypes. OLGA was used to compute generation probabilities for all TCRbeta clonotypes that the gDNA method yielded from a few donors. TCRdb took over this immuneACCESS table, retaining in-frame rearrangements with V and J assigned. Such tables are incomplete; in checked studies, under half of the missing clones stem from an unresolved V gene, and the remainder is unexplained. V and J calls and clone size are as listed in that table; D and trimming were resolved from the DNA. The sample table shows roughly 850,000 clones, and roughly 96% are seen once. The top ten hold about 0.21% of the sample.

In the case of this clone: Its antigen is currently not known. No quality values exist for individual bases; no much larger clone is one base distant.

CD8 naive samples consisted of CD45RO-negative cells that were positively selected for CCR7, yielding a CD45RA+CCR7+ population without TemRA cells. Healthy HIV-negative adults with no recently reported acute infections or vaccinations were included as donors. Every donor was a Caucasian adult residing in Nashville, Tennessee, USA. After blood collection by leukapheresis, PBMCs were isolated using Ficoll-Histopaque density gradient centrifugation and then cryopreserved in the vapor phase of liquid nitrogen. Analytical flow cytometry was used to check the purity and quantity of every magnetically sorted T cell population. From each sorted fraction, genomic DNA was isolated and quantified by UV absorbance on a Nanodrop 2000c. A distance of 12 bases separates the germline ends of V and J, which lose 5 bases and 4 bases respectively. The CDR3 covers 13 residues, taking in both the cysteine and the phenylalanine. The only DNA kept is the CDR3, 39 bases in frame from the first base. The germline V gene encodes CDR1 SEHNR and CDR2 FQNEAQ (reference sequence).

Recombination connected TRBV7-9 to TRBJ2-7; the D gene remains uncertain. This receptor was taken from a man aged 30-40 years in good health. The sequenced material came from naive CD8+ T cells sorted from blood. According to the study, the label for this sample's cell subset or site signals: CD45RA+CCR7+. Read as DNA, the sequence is TGTGCCAGCAGCCGAGTTTATAAATACGAGCAGTACTTC. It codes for CASSRVYKYEQYF.